The rows below give T cell receptor beta chains drawn from one sample of a study of regulatory T cells in long-lasting Graves disease. TCRdb processed the multiplex PCR reads anew with MiXCR; each CDR3 protein has one entry. This table holds 680,000 or so distinct CDR3 sequences, under 20% found once. These data also formed part of another study, on T cells in Graves' hyperthyroidism and ophthalmopathy.

Sample: peripheral blood mononuclear cells (PBMCs), taken at new diagnosis, from a patient treated with antithyroid drugs. The receptors were sampled from a woman aged 25 to 45 with Graves disease. Both conserved end residues are part of each CDR3. Each record gives: V gene, D gene, J gene, clone size, CDR3 DNA, CDR3 protein. The D gene is left open where the match is weak. The size field is filled for only some rows; it gives once, few, many or a size class.

TRBV6-4,NA,TRBJ1-2,few,TGTGCCAGCAGTGAGTCGGCTAACTATGGCTACACCTTC,CASSESANYGYTF
TRBV25-1,NA,TRBJ1-3,NA,TGTGCCAGCAGTGAACTTAGTCCAGACACCATATATTTT,CASSELSPDTIYF
TRBV2,TRBD1,TRBJ1-6,many,TGTGCCAGCAAGGACAGGGGAAATAATTCACCCCTCCACTTT,CASKDRGNNSPLHF
TRBV20-1,TRBD2,TRBJ2-7,few,TGCAGTGCGCCCGGGACTAGTCACTACGAGCAGTACTTC,CSAPGTSHYEQYF
TRBV7-2,TRBD2,TRBJ2-1,many,TGTGCCAGCAGCTTAGGGACTAGCGGATCCTACAATGAGCAGTTCTTC,CASSLGTSGSYNEQFF
TRBV30,TRBD1,TRBJ1-5,NA,TGTGCCTGGAGCGGAGGGGACAGTCAGCCCCAGCATTTT,CAWSGGDSQPQHF
TRBV20-1,NA,TRBJ1-5,NA,TGCAGTGCATCGACTCCCAATCAGCCCCAGCATTTT,CSASTPNQPQHF
TRBV2,NA,TRBJ2-1,NA,TGTGCCAGCAGTGAAGCCCGGACTTTAGGGTTCTTC,CASSEARTLGFF
TRBV18,TRBD1,TRBJ1-2,few,TGTGCCAGCTCACCGGGGGGACAGTCGGATTGGGGCTACACCTTC,CASSPGGQSDWGYTF
TRBV6-1,NA,TRBJ2-5,many,TGTGCCAGCAGTCCCCAACCTAGCGGACCCGCCAGGGGGACCCAGTACTTC,CASSPQPSGPARGTQYF
TRBV7-9,NA,TRBJ2-7,many,TGTGCCAGCAGCGAAAATCAGGGGAGGGTCTACGAGCAGTACTTC,CASSENQGRVYEQYF
TRBV5-1,NA,TRBJ2-1,few,TGCGCCAGCAGCGCCCGGGACTCCTTGTGGGATGAGCAGTTCTTC,CASSARDSLWDEQFF
TRBV10-3,NA,TRBJ1-4,few,TGTGCCATCAGTGAGTCGGACGAAAAACTGTTTTTT,CAISESDEKLFF
TRBV28,NA,TRBJ1-2,many,TGTGCCAGCAGTTTTCCGGGGGTTAGGGGCTACACCTTC,CASSFPGVRGYTF
TRBV30,NA,TRBJ2-1,few,TGTGCCTGGAGTCTCATGTGGACTAACAATGAGCAGTTCTTC,CAWSLMWTNNEQFF
TRBV19,NA,TRBJ1-5,many,TGTGCCGGCGATAGCAATCAGCCCCAGCATTTT,CAGDSNQPQHF
TRBV7-2,NA,TRBJ1-5,NA,TGTGCCAGCAGCTTAGCCGAGCCAAGTAATCAGCCCCAGCATTTT,CASSLAEPSNQPQHF
TRBV15,NA,TRBJ1-5,many,TGTGCCACCAGCAGAGGCGTTGGGCCCCAGCATTTT,CATSRGVGPQHF
TRBV30,NA,TRBJ2-7,NA,TGTGCCTGGAGTGTAACAGGGGACTTCTCCGAGCAGTACTTC,CAWSVTGDFSEQYF
TRBV12-3/TRBV12-4,NA,TRBJ2-2,few,TGTGCCAGCAGTCCACCCCCATGGGGTATTGGCGGGGAGCTGTTTTTT,CASSPPPWGIGGELFF
TRBV28,NA,TRBJ2-2,NA,TGTGCCAGCATCGGGACAAACACCGGGGAGCTGTTTTTT,CASIGTNTGELFF
TRBV19,NA,TRBJ2-3,few,TGTGCCAGTAGTCCGAACCCCGACACCCGCACAGATACGCAGTATTTT,CASSPNPDTRTDTQYF
TRBV28,NA,TRBJ2-4,many,TGTGCCAGCAGTTTTCGAGCAGGGATGGCCAAAAACATTCAGTACTTC,CASSFRAGMAKNIQYF